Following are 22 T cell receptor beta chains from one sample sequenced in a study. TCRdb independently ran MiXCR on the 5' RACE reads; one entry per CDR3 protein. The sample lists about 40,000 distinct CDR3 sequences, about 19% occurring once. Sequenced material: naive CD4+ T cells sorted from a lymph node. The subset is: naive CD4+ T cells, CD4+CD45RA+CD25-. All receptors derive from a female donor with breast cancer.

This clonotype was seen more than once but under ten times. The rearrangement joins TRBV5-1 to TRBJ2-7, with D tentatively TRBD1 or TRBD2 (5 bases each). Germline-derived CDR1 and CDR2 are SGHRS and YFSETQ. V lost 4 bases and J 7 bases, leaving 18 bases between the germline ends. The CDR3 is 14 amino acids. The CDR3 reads CASSADPRDGEQYF. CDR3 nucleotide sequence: TGCGCCAGCAGCGCTGACCCCAGGGACGGTGAGCAGTACTTC.

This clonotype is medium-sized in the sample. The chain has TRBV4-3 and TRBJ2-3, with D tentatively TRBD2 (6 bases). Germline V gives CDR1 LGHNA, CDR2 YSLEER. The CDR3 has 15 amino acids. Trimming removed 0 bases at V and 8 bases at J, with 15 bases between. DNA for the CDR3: TGCGCCAGCAGCCAAGACGGGCGGGGTATAGGTACGCAGTATTTT. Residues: CASSQDGRGIGTQYF.

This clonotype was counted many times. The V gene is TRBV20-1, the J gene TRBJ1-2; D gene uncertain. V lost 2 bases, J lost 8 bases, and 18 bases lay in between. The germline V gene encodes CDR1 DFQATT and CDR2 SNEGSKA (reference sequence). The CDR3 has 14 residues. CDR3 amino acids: CSARPPHTEDGYTF. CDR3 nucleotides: TGCAGTGCTAGACCTCCCCACACCGAGGACGGCTACACCTTC.

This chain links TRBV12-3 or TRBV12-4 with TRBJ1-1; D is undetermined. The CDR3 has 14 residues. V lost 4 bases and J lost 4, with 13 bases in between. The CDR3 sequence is CASSSYSRSTEAFF. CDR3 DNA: TGTGCCAGCAGTTCGTACAGCCGGAGCACTGAAGCTTTCTTT.

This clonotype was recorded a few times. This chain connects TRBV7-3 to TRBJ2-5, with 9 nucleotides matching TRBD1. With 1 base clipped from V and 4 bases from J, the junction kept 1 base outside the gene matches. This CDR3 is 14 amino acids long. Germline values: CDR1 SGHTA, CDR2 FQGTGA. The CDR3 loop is CASSLIQGAETQYF. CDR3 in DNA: TGTGCCAGCAGCTTAATACAGGGGGCAGAGACCCAGTACTTC.

The CDR3, as DNA: TGTGCCATCAGTTTGGACAGGGAGGGGTACGAGCAGTACTTC. Encoded protein: CAISLDREGYEQYF. The chain combines TRBV10-3 with TRBJ2-7; maybe TRBD1 (8 bases). The CDR3 extends over 14 amino acids. V was clipped by 5 bases and J by 4 bases, with 15 bases between them. The germline CDR1 and CDR2 sequences are ENHRY and SYGVKD.

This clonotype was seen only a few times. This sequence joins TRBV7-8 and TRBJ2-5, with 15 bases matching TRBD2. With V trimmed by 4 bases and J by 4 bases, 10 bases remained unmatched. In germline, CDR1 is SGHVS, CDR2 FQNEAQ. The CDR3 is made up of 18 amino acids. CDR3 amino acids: CASSSGLAGGRRGETQYF. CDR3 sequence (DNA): TGTGCCAGCAGCTCGGGACTAGCGGGAGGCAGACGCGGAGAGACCCAGTACTTC.

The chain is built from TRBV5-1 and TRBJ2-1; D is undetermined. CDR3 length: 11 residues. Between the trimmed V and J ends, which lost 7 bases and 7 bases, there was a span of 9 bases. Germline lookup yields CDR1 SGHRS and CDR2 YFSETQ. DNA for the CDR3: TGCGCCAGCGCCCGGAAGAATGAGCAGTTCTTC. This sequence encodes CASARKNEQFF.

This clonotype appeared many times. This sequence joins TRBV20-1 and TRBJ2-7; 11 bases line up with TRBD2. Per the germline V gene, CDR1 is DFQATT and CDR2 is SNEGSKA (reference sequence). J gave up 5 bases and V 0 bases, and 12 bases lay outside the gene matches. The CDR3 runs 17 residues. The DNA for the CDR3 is TGCAGTGCTAGAGATCCGGGTAGTACTAGCGGGAGCAACGAGCAGTACTTC. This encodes CSARDPGSTSGSNEQYF.

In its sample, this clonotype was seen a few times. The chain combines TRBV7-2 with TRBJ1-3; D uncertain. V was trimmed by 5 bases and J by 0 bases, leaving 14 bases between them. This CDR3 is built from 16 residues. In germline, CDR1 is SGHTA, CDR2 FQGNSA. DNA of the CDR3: TGTGCCAGCAGCCCGGGCCTCTCCCGCTCTGGAAACACCATATATTTT. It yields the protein CASSPGLSRSGNTIYF.

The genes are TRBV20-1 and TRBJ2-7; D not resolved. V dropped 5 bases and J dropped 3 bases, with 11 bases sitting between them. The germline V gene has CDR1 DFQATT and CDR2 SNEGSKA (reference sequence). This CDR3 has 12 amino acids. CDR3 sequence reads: CSAPVRSYEQYF. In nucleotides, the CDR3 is TGCAGTGCTCCAGTCAGGAGCTACGAGCAGTACTTC.

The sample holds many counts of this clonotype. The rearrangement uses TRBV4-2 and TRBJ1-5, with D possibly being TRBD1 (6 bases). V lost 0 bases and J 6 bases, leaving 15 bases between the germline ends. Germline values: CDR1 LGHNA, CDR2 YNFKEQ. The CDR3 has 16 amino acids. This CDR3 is CASSQDSGAGRQPQHF. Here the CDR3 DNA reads TGTGCCAGCAGCCAAGATTCAGGGGCTGGCCGTCAGCCCCAGCATTTT.

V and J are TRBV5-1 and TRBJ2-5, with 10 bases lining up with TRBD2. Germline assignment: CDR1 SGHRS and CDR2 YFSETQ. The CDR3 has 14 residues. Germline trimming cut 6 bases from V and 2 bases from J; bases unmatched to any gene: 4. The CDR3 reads CASTSGRDQETQYF. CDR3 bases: TGCGCCAGCACGAGCGGGAGGGATCAAGAGACCCAGTACTTC.

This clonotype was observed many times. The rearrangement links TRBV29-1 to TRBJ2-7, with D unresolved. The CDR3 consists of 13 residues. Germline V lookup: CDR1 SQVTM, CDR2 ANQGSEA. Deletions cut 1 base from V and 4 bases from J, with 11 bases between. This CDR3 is CSVEGGPPYEQYF. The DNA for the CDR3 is TGCAGCGTTGAAGGTGGGCCACCGTACGAGCAGTACTTC.

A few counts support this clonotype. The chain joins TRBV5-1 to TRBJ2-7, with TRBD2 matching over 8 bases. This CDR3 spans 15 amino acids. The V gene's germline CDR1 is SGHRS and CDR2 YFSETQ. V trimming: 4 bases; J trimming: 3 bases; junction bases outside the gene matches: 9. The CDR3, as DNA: TGCGCCAGCAGCAAGACTAGCGTGAGCTTCTACGAGCAGTACTTC. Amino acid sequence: CASSKTSVSFYEQYF.

This CDR3 reads CASTPPGAEETQYF. CDR3 in DNA: TGTGCCAGCACCCCCCCGGGGGCGGAAGAGACCCAGTACTTC. The chain has TRBV6-1 and TRBJ2-5; perhaps D is TRBD1 or TRBD2 (6 bases each). The CDR3 contains 14 residues. Trimming took off 7 bases at V and 3 bases at J, with 15 bases between the two ends. CDR1 and CDR2 from the germline V gene are MNHNS and SASEGT.

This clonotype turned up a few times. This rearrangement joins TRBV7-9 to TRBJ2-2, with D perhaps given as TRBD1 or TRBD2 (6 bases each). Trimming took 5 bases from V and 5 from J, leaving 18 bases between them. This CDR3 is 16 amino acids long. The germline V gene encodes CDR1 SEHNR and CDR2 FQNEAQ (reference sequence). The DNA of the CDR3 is TGTGCCAGCAGCCCGGAGGGGGGACACCTAACCGGGGAGCTGTTTTTT. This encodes CASSPEGGHLTGELFF.

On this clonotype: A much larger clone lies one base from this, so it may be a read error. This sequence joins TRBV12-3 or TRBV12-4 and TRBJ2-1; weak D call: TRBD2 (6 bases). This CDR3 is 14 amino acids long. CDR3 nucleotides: TGTGCCGGCAGCCCAGGGACTCGCTACAATGAGCAGTTCTTC. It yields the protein CAGSPGTRYNEQFF.

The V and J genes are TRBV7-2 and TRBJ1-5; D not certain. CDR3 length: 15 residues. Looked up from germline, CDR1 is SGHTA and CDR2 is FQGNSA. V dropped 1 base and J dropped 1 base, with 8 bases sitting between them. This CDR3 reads CASSLVPGSNQPQHF. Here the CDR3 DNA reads TGTGCCAGCAGCTTAGTACCGGGGAGCAATCAGCCCCAGCATTTT. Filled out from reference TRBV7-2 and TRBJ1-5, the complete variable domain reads GAGVSQSPSNKVTEKGKDVELRCDPISGHTALYWYRQSLGQGLEFLIYFQGNSAPDKSGLPSDRFSAERTGGSVSTLTIQRTQQEDSAVYLCASSLVPGSNQPQHFGDGTRLSIL.

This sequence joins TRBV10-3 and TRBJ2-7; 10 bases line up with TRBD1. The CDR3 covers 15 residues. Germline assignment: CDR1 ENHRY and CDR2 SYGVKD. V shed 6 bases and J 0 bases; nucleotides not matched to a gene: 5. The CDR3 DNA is TGTGCCATCAGCGCCTGGGACAGGGGCTCCTACGAGCAGTACTTC. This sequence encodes CAISAWDRGSYEQYF.

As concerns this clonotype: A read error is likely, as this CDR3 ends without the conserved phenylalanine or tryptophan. The CDR3 is CSAPESSTDTQYL. CDR3 coding DNA: TGCAGTGCCCCGGAGTCTAGCACAGATACGCAGTATCTT. This chain uses TRBV20-1 with TRBJ2-3; D remains unclear. The CDR3 consists of 13 residues. The V end was cut by 6 bases, the J end by 0 bases, with 10 bases between. The germline gives CDR1 DFQATT, CDR2 SNEGSKA (reference sequence).

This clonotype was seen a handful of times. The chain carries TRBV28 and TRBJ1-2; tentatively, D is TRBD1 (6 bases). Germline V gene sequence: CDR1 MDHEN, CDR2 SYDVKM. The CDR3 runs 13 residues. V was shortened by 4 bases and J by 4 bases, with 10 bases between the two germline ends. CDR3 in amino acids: CASSSYRAYGYTF. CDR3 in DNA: TGTGCCAGCAGTTCGTACAGGGCCTATGGCTACACCTTC.